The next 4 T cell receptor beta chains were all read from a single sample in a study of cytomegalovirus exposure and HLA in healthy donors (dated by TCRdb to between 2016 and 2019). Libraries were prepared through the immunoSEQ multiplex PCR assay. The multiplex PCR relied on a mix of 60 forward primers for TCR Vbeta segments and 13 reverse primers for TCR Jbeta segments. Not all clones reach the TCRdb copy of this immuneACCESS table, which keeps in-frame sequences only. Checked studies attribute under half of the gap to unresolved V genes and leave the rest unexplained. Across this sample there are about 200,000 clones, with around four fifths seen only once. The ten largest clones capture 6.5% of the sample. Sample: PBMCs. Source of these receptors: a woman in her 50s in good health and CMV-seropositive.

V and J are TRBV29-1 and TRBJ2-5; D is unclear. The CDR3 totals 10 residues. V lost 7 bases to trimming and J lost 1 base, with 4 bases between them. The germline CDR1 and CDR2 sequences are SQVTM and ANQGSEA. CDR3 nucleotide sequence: TGCAGCGCCGTCCAAGAGACCCAGTACTTC. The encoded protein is CSAVQETQYF.

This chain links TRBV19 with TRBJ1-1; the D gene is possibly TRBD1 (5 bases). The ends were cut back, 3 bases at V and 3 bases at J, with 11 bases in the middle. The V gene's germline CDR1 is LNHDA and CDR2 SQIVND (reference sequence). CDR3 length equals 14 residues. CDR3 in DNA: TGTGCCAGTAGTATTGGGGGGACCTACACTGAAGCTTTCTTT. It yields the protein CASSIGGTYTEAFF. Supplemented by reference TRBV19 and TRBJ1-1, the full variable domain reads DGGITQSPKYLFRKEGQNVTLSCEQNLNHDAMYWYRQDPGQGLRLIYYSQIVNDFQKGDIAEGYSVSREKKESFPLTVTSAQKNPTAFYLCASSIGGTYTEAFFGQGTRLTVV.

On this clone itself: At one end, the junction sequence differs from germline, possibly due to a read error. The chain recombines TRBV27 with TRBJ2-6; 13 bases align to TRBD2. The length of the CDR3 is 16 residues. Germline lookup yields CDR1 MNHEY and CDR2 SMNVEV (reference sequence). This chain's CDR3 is CAIGTSGESGANGLTF. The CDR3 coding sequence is TGTGCCATCGGGACTAGCGGGGAATCTGGGGCCAACGGCCTGACTTTC.

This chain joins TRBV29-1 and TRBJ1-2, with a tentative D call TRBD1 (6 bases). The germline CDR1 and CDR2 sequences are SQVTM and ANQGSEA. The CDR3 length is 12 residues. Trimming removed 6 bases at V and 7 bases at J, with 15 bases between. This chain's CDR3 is CSVLPGEGGYTF. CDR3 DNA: TGCAGCGTCCTTCCAGGGGAGGGTGGCTACACCTTC.